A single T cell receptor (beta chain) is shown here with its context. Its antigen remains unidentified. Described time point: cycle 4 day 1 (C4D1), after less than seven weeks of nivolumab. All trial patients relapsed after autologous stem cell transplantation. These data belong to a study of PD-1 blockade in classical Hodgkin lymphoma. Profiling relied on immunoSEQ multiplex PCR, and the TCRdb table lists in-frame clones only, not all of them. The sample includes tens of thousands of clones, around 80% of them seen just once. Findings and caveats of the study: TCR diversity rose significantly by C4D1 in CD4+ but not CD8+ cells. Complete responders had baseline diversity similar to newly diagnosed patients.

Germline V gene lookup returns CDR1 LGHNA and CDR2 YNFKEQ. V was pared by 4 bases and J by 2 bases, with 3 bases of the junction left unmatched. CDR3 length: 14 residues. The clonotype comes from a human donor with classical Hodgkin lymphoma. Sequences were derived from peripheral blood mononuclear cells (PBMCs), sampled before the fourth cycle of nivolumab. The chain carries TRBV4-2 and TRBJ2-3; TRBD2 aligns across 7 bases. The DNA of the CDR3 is TGTGCCAGCAGCCGCGGGGGTTTCACAGATACGCAGTATTTT. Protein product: CASSRGGFTDTQYF.